A single sample is the source of the 11 T cell receptor beta chains below, sequenced in a study of T cell responses to AZD1222 COVID-19 vaccine (dated by TCRdb to 2020 to 2023). The sample's time point, from its label and the paper: about 28 days (+/-7) after the second vaccine dose. The library was obtained by the immunoSEQ multiplex PCR assay. In TCRdb, the immuneACCESS table is reduced to in-frame sequences with V and J assigned. These tables do not hold every clone; where another copy was compared, an unresolved V gene accounts for under half, and the others remain unexplained. The sample contains fewer than 150,000 clones, under 95% of them found a single time. Clones ranked in the top ten supply 4% to 6% of the sample. Sequenced material: peripheral blood, taken 28 days after the second AZD1222 dose. These receptors all come from an adult who received the AZD1222 COVID-19 vaccine.

V usage is TRBV6-1 and J usage is TRBJ1-1; D remains unclear. The CDR3 is made up of 11 amino acids. V was pared by 2 bases and J by 6 bases, with 4 bases between. Germline assignment: CDR1 MNHNS and CDR2 SASEGT. DNA for the CDR3: TGTGCCAGCAGTGAATTCCCTGAAGCTTTCTTT. It encodes CASSEFPEAFF.

The chain joins TRBV2 to TRBJ1-2; D call uncertain. V lost 7 bases, J lost 8 bases, and 23 bases lay in between. CDR3 size: 15 residues. From germline, CDR1 is SNHLY and CDR2 FYNNEI. The DNA of the CDR3 is TGTGCCAGCACCCAGGAGTCGGGGAGTAATAAAGGCTACACCTTC. Protein product: CASTQESGSNKGYTF.

V and J are TRBV15 and TRBJ1-6, with a possible D match to TRBD1 (5 bases). Germline CDR1 reads LNHNV; CDR2 reads YYDKDF (reference sequence). V lost 5 bases, J lost 3 bases, and 11 bases lay in between. The CDR3 contains 15 residues. CDR3 sequence: CATSWGGDYNSPLHF. CDR3 nucleotides: TGTGCCACCAGCTGGGGGGGGGACTATAATTCACCCCTCCACTTT. Drawing the rest from reference TRBV15 and TRBJ1-6, the complete variable domain is DAMVIQNPRYQVTQFGKPVTLSCSQTLNHNVMYWYQQKSSQAPKLLFHYYDKDFNNEADTPDNFQSRRPNTSFCFLDIRSPGLGDTAMYLCATSWGGDYNSPLHFGNGTRLTVT.

The chain carries TRBV29-1 and TRBJ2-7, with TRBD1 matching over 7 bases. The CDR3 sequence is 15 residues long. Trimming cost V 6 bases and J 3 bases; bases outside gene matches: 14. Germline V gene data show CDR1 as SQVTM and CDR2 as ANQGSEA. The CDR3 nucleotides are TGCAGCGTCACCCCGGCGCAGGGGGTTAACTACGAGCAGTACTTC. Amino acid sequence: CSVTPAQGVNYEQYF.

CDR3 sequence: CASSPLVGAFF. Here the CDR3 DNA reads TGTGCCAGCAGTCCCCTAGTGGGAGCTTTCTTT. This chain connects TRBV2 to TRBJ1-1; D ambiguous. There are 11 residues in the CDR3. CDR1 SNHLY and CDR2 FYNNEI come from the germline V gene. Trimming left V 5 bases short and J 10 bases short, with 11 bases between.

The chain has TRBV7-9 and TRBJ1-3, with TRBD1 matching over 9 bases. CDR3 length: 13 residues. The V segment lost 3 bases and the J segment 8 bases; nucleotides outside the gene matches: 2. The germline V gene encodes CDR1 SEHNR and CDR2 FQNEAQ (reference sequence). The CDR3 DNA reads TGTGCCAGCAGCTTCGACAGGGGGGACACCATATATTTT. It translates to CASSFDRGDTIYF.

This clone was recorded once. This chain connects TRBV11-1 to TRBJ1-5; D not resolved. Germline lookup yields CDR1 SGHAT and CDR2 FQDESV (reference sequence). V was trimmed by 6 bases and J by 9 bases, leaving 15 bases between them. The CDR3 is 13 amino acids. CDR3 residues: CASSPNSATPQHF. In DNA, the CDR3 is TGTGCCAGCAGTCCAAACTCTGCGACGCCCCAGCATTTT.

The chain uses TRBV5-1 and TRBJ2-7, with TRBD2 identical over 9 bases. The CDR3 has 16 amino acids. The germline gives CDR1 SGHRS, CDR2 YFSETQ. J gave up 2 bases and V 4 bases, and 10 bases lay outside the gene matches. The CDR3 spells CASSAELTSGAYEQYF. DNA of the CDR3: TGCGCCAGCAGCGCTGAACTGACTAGCGGAGCCTACGAGCAGTACTTC.

This clone came up once. The chain uses TRBV10-3 and TRBJ1-2, with 7 bases identical to TRBD1. The CDR3 length is 13 residues. Losses at the gene ends were 7 bases for V and 6 bases for J; bases not matched to a gene: 8. Germline V gives CDR1 ENHRY, CDR2 SYGVKD. The CDR3, as DNA: TGTGCCATCAAGGAAGGGGGCGTGGATGGCTACACCTTC. This sequence encodes CAIKEGGVDGYTF.

The chain joins TRBV29-1 to TRBJ2-1; D call uncertain. CDR1 is SQVTM and CDR2 is ANQGSEA in the germline V gene. The CDR3 extends over 13 amino acids. The V end lost 4 bases, the J end lost 0 bases, and 7 bases lay between the germline ends. The CDR3 protein is CSVGVSSYNEQFF. Written as DNA, the CDR3 is TGCAGCGTTGGGGTCAGCTCCTACAATGAGCAGTTCTTC.

The V and J genes are TRBV10-3 and TRBJ1-6; D gene uncertain. Germline V gives CDR1 ENHRY, CDR2 SYGVKD. This CDR3 has 17 amino acids. V dropped 0 bases and J dropped 6 bases, with 15 bases sitting between them. The CDR3 DNA reads as TGTGCCATCAGTGAGTCGATTTTCGGTGCCGGTAATTCACCCCTCCACTTT. It codes for CAISESIFGAGNSPLHF.